The 21 T cell receptor beta chains reported below all come from one sample, sequenced in a study of T cells in Graves' hyperthyroidism and ophthalmopathy. It was RNA transcripts that yielded the amplified TCR beta CDR3 regions. With the HTBI primer set, the TCR CDR3 went through a first round of RT-PCR. TCRdb reprocessed the multiplex PCR reads with MiXCR, giving one entry per CDR3 protein. The sample holds more than 350,000 distinct CDR3 sequences; around 15% are singletons and the top ten take roughly 20%. The sequenced sample consisted of blood. Source of these receptors: a woman aged 55 to 70 with Graves' ophthalmopathy.

This clonotype has ten or more counts. The chain is built from TRBV20-1 and TRBJ2-5; 12 nucleotides agree with TRBD2. The CDR3 sequence is 13 residues long. The germline V gene has CDR1 DFQATT and CDR2 SNEGSKA (reference sequence). With V trimmed by 5 bases and J by 2 bases, 0 bases remained unmatched. The CDR3 here is CSAGLAGQETQYF. DNA for the CDR3: TGCAGTGCTGGACTAGCGGGACAAGAGACCCAGTACTTC.

The CDR3 DNA reads as TGTGCCAGCAGCGGACAGGCCCAAGAGACCCAGTACTTC. This codes for CASSGQAQETQYF. The chain carries TRBV2 and TRBJ2-5, with 7 bases aligning to TRBD1. The trim removed 6 bases at V and 1 base at J, leaving 2 bases unmatched. Germline lookup yields CDR1 SNHLY and CDR2 FYNNEI. The CDR3 totals 13 residues.

The chain is built from TRBV28 and TRBJ2-2; D is ambiguous. CDR3 length: 11 amino acids. Germline V gene lookup returns CDR1 MDHEN and CDR2 SYDVKM. With 5 bases removed from V and 9 bases from J, the gap between germline ends came to 7 bases. The chain's CDR3 is CASSLGWELFF. The CDR3 nucleotides read TGTGCCAGCAGTCTGGGCTGGGAGCTGTTTTTT.

On this clonotype itself: This could be a read error, since a much larger clone is one nucleotide away. The chain employs TRBV7-8 and TRBJ2-7; TRBD2 matches at 8 bases. CDR1 and CDR2 (germline): SGHVS, FQNEAQ. This CDR3 region has 15 residues. CDR3 sequence (DNA): TGTGCCTGCAGCATTCGCGGGGGGCGGGTTCCCGAGCAGTACTTC. It yields the protein CACSIRGGRVPEQYF.

This clonotype came up a few times. This rearrangement joins TRBV5-1 to TRBJ2-2, with 8 bases matching TRBD2. Germline CDR1 SGHRS, CDR2 YFSETQ. The CDR3 runs to 15 residues. The junction had 7 bases not matched to a gene; V was cut back by 4 bases and J by 5 bases. The CDR3 DNA follows: TGCGCCAGCAGCCCGGGGCCTAGCGGGACCGGGGAGCTGTTTTTT. It specifies CASSPGPSGTGELFF.

This sequence joins TRBV19 and TRBJ1-3; D not certain. The CDR3 spans 15 residues. Germline V gene data show CDR1 as LNHDA and CDR2 as SQIVND (reference sequence). V was shortened by 7 bases and J by 1 base, with 14 bases between the two germline ends. The CDR3 loop is CASIPRVPSGNTIYF. CDR3 DNA: TGTGCCAGTATCCCGCGCGTCCCATCTGGAAACACCATATATTTT. Filled out from reference TRBV19 and TRBJ1-3, the complete variable domain reads DGGITQSPKYLFRKEGQNVTLSCEQNLNHDAMYWYRQDPGQGLRLIYYSQIVNDFQKGDIAEGYSVSREKKESFPLTVTSAQKNPTAFYLCASIPRVPSGNTIYFGEGSWLTVV.

This clonotype has only one observation. A much larger clone sits a single nucleotide away, making a read error possible. The chain is built from TRBV12-3 or TRBV12-4 and TRBJ2-7, with 10 positions matching TRBD2. V lost 4 bases, J lost 3 bases, and 6 bases stayed unmatched. This CDR3 has 15 amino acids. Written as DNA, the CDR3 is TGTGCCAGCAGTTATAGCGGGGGGCTTATCTACGAGCAGTACTTC. This gives the protein CASSYSGGLIYEQYF.

The chain links TRBV20-1 to TRBJ2-2, with 13 nucleotides matching TRBD2. The CDR3 has 17 amino acids. Germline V gives CDR1 DFQATT, CDR2 SNEGSKA (reference sequence). J lost 5 bases, V lost 1 base, and 7 bases had no gene match. CDR3 residues: CSARGTSGRARTGELFF. The CDR3, as DNA: TGCAGTGCTAGAGGGACTAGCGGGAGAGCACGAACCGGGGAGCTGTTTTTT.

This clonotype has at least ten counts. This chain joins TRBV28 and TRBJ2-7, with 8 bases lining up with TRBD1. Germline trimming cut 3 bases from V and 2 bases from J; bases unmatched to any gene: 9. Per the germline V gene, CDR1 is MDHEN and CDR2 is SYDVKM. This CDR3 has 16 amino acids. For the CDR3, the DNA is TGTGCCAGCAGTTTCCCCCCGGACAGGGACACCTACGAGCAGTACTTC. Translation gives CASSFPPDRDTYEQYF.

This clonotype was picked up many times. This chain links TRBV5-1 with TRBJ2-1; the D is unclear. Germline CDR1 and CDR2: SGHRS and YFSETQ. The V end was cut by 3 bases, the J end by 9 bases, with 10 bases between. CDR3 length: 12 amino acids. The CDR3 loop is CASSSDPAEQFF. In DNA form, the CDR3 reads TGCGCCAGCAGCTCCGACCCAGCTGAGCAGTTCTTC. The full variable domain, completed using reference TRBV5-1 and TRBJ2-1, is KAGVTQTPRYLIKTRGQQVTLSCSPISGHRSVSWYQQTPGQGLQFLFEYFSETQRNKGNFPGRFSGRQFSNSRSEMNVSTLELGDSALYLCASSSDPAEQFFGPGTRLTVL.

The CDR3 reads CSVEGLAGVSEQFF. In nucleotides, the CDR3 is TGCAGCGTTGAAGGGCTAGCGGGAGTAAGTGAGCAGTTCTTC. This chain uses TRBV29-1 with TRBJ2-1; 10 bases align to TRBD2. The CDR3 is 14 amino acids. The V segment lost 1 base and the J segment 9 bases; nucleotides outside the gene matches: 6. Germline CDR1 is SQVTM and CDR2 is ANQGSEA.

The chain employs TRBV4-1 and TRBJ2-5, with D perhaps TRBD1 or TRBD2 (5 bases each). The germline V gene has CDR1 MGHRA and CDR2 YSYEKL. CDR3 length: 15 amino acids. V lost 3 bases to trimming and J lost 1 base, with 12 bases between them. DNA of the CDR3: TGCGCCAGCAGCCATCGACTGGGACCCCAAGAGACCCAGTACTTC. The encoded protein is CASSHRLGPQETQYF.

Ten or more counts support this clonotype. The chain employs TRBV3-1 and TRBJ2-1; 9 bases map to TRBD2. Germline CDR1 is LGHDT and CDR2 is YNNKEL (reference sequence). This CDR3 is built from 16 residues. The ends lost 4 bases at V and 4 bases at J; junction bases unmatched: 8. CDR3 region: CASSPSPGLAYNEQFF. In DNA, the CDR3 is TGTGCCAGCAGCCCCTCCCCGGGACTAGCATACAATGAGCAGTTCTTC.

In the case of this clonotype: Sequence at one end of the junction differs from germline and may be a read error. The chain uses TRBV5-1 and TRBJ1-1; no clear D. Germline V gene lookup returns CDR1 SGHRS and CDR2 YFSETQ. CDR3 length equals 14 residues. In DNA form, the CDR3 reads TGTGCCAGCAGCAGGAAAGGCTTAAAACCTGAAGCTTTCTTT. Translation: CASSRKGLKPEAFF.

The chain joins TRBV6-5 to TRBJ2-3; D not resolved. V was cut by 2 bases and J by 6 bases, with 9 bases left in between. Germline V gene sequence: CDR1 MNHEY, CDR2 SVGAGI. The CDR3 spans 13 residues. The CDR3 is CASSYGPADTQYF. The CDR3 nucleotides are TGTGCCAGCAGTTACGGCCCAGCGGATACGCAGTATTTT.

This clonotype was counted a few times. The chain links TRBV29-1 to TRBJ1-1; D is undetermined. V was clipped by 4 bases and J by 0 bases, with 3 bases between them. CDR1 is SQVTM, CDR2 ANQGSEA, per germline. This CDR3 is 11 amino acids long. CDR3: CSVVLNTEAFF. In DNA, the CDR3 is TGCAGCGTTGTCTTGAACACTGAAGCTTTCTTT.

In its sample, this clonotype was seen many times. The chain uses TRBV7-2 and TRBJ1-2, with 7 bases identical to TRBD1. Trimming removed 5 bases from V and 7 bases from J; junction bases left unmatched: 13. The CDR3 is 15 residues long. Germline assignment: CDR1 SGHTA and CDR2 FQGNSA. The CDR3 loop is CASSDYRGSPAGYTF. The CDR3 bases are TGTGCCAGCAGCGACTACAGGGGTTCTCCGGCTGGCTACACCTTC.

This clonotype was seen only a few times. The chain recombines TRBV9 with TRBJ2-2; 8 bases fit TRBD1. V lost 3 bases to trimming and J lost 0 bases; unmatched junction nucleotides: 1. This CDR3 region has 15 residues. CDR1 and CDR2 (germline): SGDLS, YYNGEE. DNA of the CDR3: TGTGCCAGCAGCGAGACAGGGGCGAACACCGGGGAGCTGTTTTTT. Protein sequence: CASSETGANTGELFF.

The chain is built from TRBV25-1 and TRBJ1-4, with 7 bases lining up with TRBD1. Trimming took 4 bases from V and 7 from J; bases not matched to a gene: 3. This CDR3 contains 13 residues. CDR1 and CDR2 (germline): MGHDK, SYGVNS. The CDR3 bases are TGTGCCAGCAGTGGAGGGGGCCGTGAAAAACTGTTTTTT. This gives the protein CASSGGGREKLFF.

This clonotype occurred many times. The CDR3 is CASSVGPGELFF. The DNA of the CDR3 is TGTGCCAGCAGCGTAGGTCCCGGGGAGCTGTTTTTT. The chain couples TRBV9 to TRBJ2-2; D ambiguous. The CDR3 totals 12 residues. V was clipped by 0 bases and J by 6 bases, with 3 bases between them. Germline CDR1 reads SGDLS; CDR2 reads YYNGEE.

Concerning this clonotype itself: Given a much more abundant clone one base away, this may be a read error. The chain recombines TRBV27 with TRBJ1-5; TRBD1 is a possible D gene (6 bases). This CDR3 has 15 residues. Germline loops: CDR1 MNHEY, CDR2 SMNVEV (reference sequence). Trimming shortened V by 7 bases and J by 5 bases, and 18 bases separated the two germline ends. As DNA, the CDR3 is TGTGCCAGCAACCCAACCCCAGGGGTAGATCAGCCCCAGCATTTT. The encoded protein is CASNPTPGVDQPQHF.